Presented here are 7 T cell receptor beta chains from one specimen sequenced in a study of T cells expressing NK-cell markers. TCRdb re-called the 5' RACE reads, yielding one record per CDR3 amino acid sequence without DNA. This repertoire includes approximately 440,000 distinct CDR3 sequences. Sequencing was performed on blood T cells: a sorted CD56 or NKG2C T cell subset, CD4+ or CD8+ T cells, or bulk PBMC T cells (not recorded which). These receptors were collected from a woman aged 50 to 65 in good health.

The J gene is TRBJ2-3, the V gene TRBV29-1; there is no DNA to check the TCRdb D call of TRBD2. Per germline, CDR1 SQVTM and CDR2 ANQGSEA. This CDR3 has 14 amino acids. The CDR3 protein is CSGILAAASGGQYF.

The V call is TRBV27, the J call TRBJ2-5; TCRdb lists TRBD2, though no DNA is available to test this call. The CDR3 has 14 amino acids. The germline CDR1 and CDR2 sequences are MNHEY and SMNVEV (reference sequence). The CDR3 sequence: CASSLNGRAETQYF.

This rearrangement joins TRBV10-1 to TRBJ2-2; TCRdb calls TRBD2, which cannot be checked without DNA. CDR1 is WNHNN, CDR2 SYGVQD, per germline (reference sequence). The CDR3 has 14 residues. CDR3 amino acids: CASSGNWESGELFF.

The genes are TRBV16 and TRBJ2-2. This CDR3 has 14 residues. In germline, CDR1 is KGHSY, CDR2 FQNENV. The CDR3 protein is CASSQLDGTGELFF.

The rearrangement joins TRBV5-1 to TRBJ2-2; TCRdb gives TRBD2 as the D gene, but with no DNA this cannot be confirmed. CDR1 SGHRS and CDR2 YFSETQ come from the germline V gene. CDR3 length: 16 residues. The CDR3 sequence: CASSLAFGGPTGELFF.

The V and J genes are TRBV19 and TRBJ1-1; lacking DNA, the TRBD1 call made by TCRdb goes unchecked. The germline V gene encodes CDR1 LNHDA and CDR2 SQIVND (reference sequence). The CDR3 runs to 16 residues. The chain's CDR3 is CASSIMSGRGPTEAFF.

The rearrangement uses TRBV24-1 and TRBJ2-2; the D call of TRBD2 rests on TCRdb alone, since no DNA is present to check it. The CDR3 runs 16 residues. Germline CDR1 KGHDR, CDR2 SFDVKD. The CDR3 reads CATSDELAGYTGELFF.